These 27 T cell receptor beta chains share one sample of origin, sequenced in a study of high-grade serous ovarian cancer treatment subgroups listed by TCRdb under 2021. Receptor libraries were prepared by the immunoSEQ multiplex PCR assay. The immuneACCESS repertoire file appears here via TCRdb, limited to in-frame rearrangements. These files lack a portion of the clones; in checked studies, under half of the deficit traces to unresolved V genes, and the cause of the others is not known. This sample is represented by fewer than 4,000 clones; 55% to 70% of them were singletons. The ten largest clones capture roughly 15% of the sample. Tumor samples were collected prior to definitive surgery or chemotherapy. Specimen: tumor tissue. The origin of the receptors is a human donor with high-grade serous ovarian cancer.

The rearrangement joins TRBV5-5 to TRBJ1-4, with 7 bases identical to TRBD1. The ends lost 4 bases at V and 6 bases at J; junction bases unmatched: 6. This CDR3 is built from 14 residues. Germline CDR1 is SGHKS and CDR2 is YYEKEE (reference sequence). The CDR3 DNA sequence: TGTGCCAGCAGCGCGGGACAGTTGGATGAAAAACTGTTTTTT. This encodes CASSAGQLDEKLFF.

The chain carries TRBV5-1 and TRBJ2-1; unclear D gene. The V gene's germline CDR1 is SGHRS and CDR2 YFSETQ. This CDR3 comprises 15 residues. Deletions cut 3 bases from V and 0 bases from J, with 10 bases between. CDR3 region: CASSSTGYSYNEQFF. The DNA of the CDR3 is TGCGCCAGCAGCTCTACGGGTTACTCCTACAATGAGCAGTTCTTC.

This clone occurred a few times. The chain carries TRBV5-1 and TRBJ2-4; the match to TRBD1 covers 9 bases. After removal of 4 bases from V and 2 bases from J, the junction contained 16 bases not matched to a gene. The CDR3 runs 19 residues. CDR1 is SGHRS and CDR2 is YFSETQ in the germline V gene. CDR3 amino acids: CASSTGQGNFGLSKNIQYF. The DNA for the CDR3 is TGCGCCAGCAGCACCGGACAGGGGAATTTTGGTTTGTCCAAAAACATTCAGTACTTC.

This clone was counted only a few times. The rearrangement uses TRBV13 and TRBJ1-1; D not resolved. The length of the CDR3 is 13 residues. Germline CDR1 and CDR2: PRHDT and FYEKMQ (reference sequence). Trimming stripped 0 bases from V and 10 bases from J, with 12 bases between. CDR3 nucleotide sequence: TGTGCCAGCAGCTTAGGCGGCCGATCCGGAGCTTTCTTT. The encoded protein is CASSLGGRSGAFF.

This clone was detected only a few times. This chain joins TRBV7-6 and TRBJ2-1, with D perhaps matching TRBD2 (7 bases). V was trimmed by 2 bases and J by 9 bases, leaving 14 bases between them. CDR1 is SGHVS, CDR2 FNYEAQ, per germline. The CDR3 loop spans 14 amino acids. CDR3 region: CASSLPGGSGEQFF. CDR3 bases: TGTGCCAGCAGCTTACCGGGGGGCAGTGGTGAGCAGTTCTTC.

J is TRBJ1-1 and V is TRBV9; tentative D call: TRBD1 (5 bases). This CDR3 spans 13 amino acids. Looked up from germline, CDR1 is SGDLS and CDR2 is YYNGEE. The V end lost 7 bases, the J end lost 4 bases, and 14 bases lay between the germline ends. The CDR3 region is CASGEGSGTEAFF. As DNA, the CDR3 is TGTGCCAGCGGCGAGGGGTCCGGCACTGAAGCTTTCTTT.

The chain combines TRBV19 with TRBJ2-6; D unresolved. Trimming removed 3 bases at V and 0 bases at J, with 15 bases between. Germline lookup yields CDR1 LNHDA and CDR2 SQIVND (reference sequence). The CDR3 has 18 residues. The CDR3 DNA reads as TGTGCCAGTAGTATCCCAGGAAGGTTGACCTCTGGGGCCAACGTCCTGACTTTC. Translating it yields CASSIPGRLTSGANVLTF.

V and J are TRBV7-2 and TRBJ2-5, with 8 bases aligning to TRBD2. The V and J ends lost 3 bases and 1 base, in that order; junction bases with no gene match: 7. This CDR3 has 16 residues. From germline, CDR1 is SGHTA and CDR2 FQGNSA. CDR3 protein: CASSFHRGGTQETQYF. In DNA form, the CDR3 reads TGTGCCAGCAGCTTCCATCGCGGGGGGACCCAAGAGACCCAGTACTTC.

The chain combines TRBV19 with TRBJ2-5; tentatively, D is TRBD1 or TRBD2 (5 bases each). CDR1 LNHDA and CDR2 SQIVND come from the germline V gene (reference sequence). The V end was cut by 4 bases, the J end by 2 bases, with 20 bases between. CDR3 length: 17 residues. This CDR3 reads CASSKQGLVPGQETQYF. Here the CDR3 DNA reads TGTGCCAGTAGTAAGCAGGGTTTGGTCCCGGGGCAAGAGACCCAGTACTTC.

The chain is built from TRBV11-2 and TRBJ2-1; D may be TRBD2 (5 bases). Germline CDR1 is SGHAT and CDR2 is FQNNGV. V was cut by 4 bases and J by 0 bases, with 10 bases left in between. There are 15 residues in the CDR3. The chain's CDR3 is CASSSGLSSYNEQFF. DNA for the CDR3: TGTGCCAGCAGCTCAGGACTGAGCTCCTACAATGAGCAGTTCTTC.

This chain connects TRBV30 to TRBJ1-2; weak D call: TRBD1 (5 bases). The CDR3 is 11 amino acids. Trimming cost V 1 base and J 8 bases, with 8 bases left between them. CDR1 is GTSNPN and CDR2 is SVGIG in the germline V gene (reference sequence). The DNA of the CDR3 is TGTGCCTGGAGTGCAGGGTTCGGCTACACCTTC. This codes for CAWSAGFGYTF.

CDR3 residues: CASKLGDNSNQPQHF. In nucleotides, the CDR3 is TGCGCCAGCAAGTTAGGGGATAATAGCAATCAGCCCCAGCATTTT. V usage is TRBV5-1 and J usage is TRBJ1-5; perhaps TRBD1 as D (5 bases). Germline CDR1 SGHRS, CDR2 YFSETQ. The V gene lost 6 bases and the J gene lost 0 bases, with 13 bases spanning the gap. The CDR3 contains 15 residues.

In DNA form, the CDR3 reads TGTGCCAGCAGCGTCACAGGGGGAGCCGAGCAGTACGTC. This encodes CASSVTGGAEQYV. The J gene is TRBJ2-7, the V gene TRBV7-6; 8 bases match TRBD1. The germline V gene has CDR1 SGHVS and CDR2 FNYEAQ. This CDR3 region has 13 residues. With V trimmed by 5 bases and J by 6 bases, 6 bases remained unmatched.

V usage is TRBV9 and J usage is TRBJ2-3; maybe TRBD1 (5 bases). The CDR3 is 16 amino acids. CDR1 is SGDLS, CDR2 YYNGEE, per germline. V lost 1 base to trimming and J lost 4 bases, with 16 bases between them. The chain's CDR3 is CASSVHETAPADTQYF. CDR3 bases: TGTGCCAGCAGCGTACACGAGACAGCGCCGGCAGATACGCAGTATTTT.

The chain is built from TRBV9 and TRBJ2-1, with TRBD1 matching over 7 bases. Looked up from germline, CDR1 is SGDLS and CDR2 is YYNGEE. The CDR3 is 15 amino acids. V trimming: 0 bases; J trimming: 9 bases; junction bases outside the gene matches: 9. CDR3 in DNA: TGTGCCAGCAGCGTAGGTGGTACAGGGGCCTTTGAGCAGTTCTTC. Its protein product is CASSVGGTGAFEQFF.

The rearrangement links TRBV6-1 to TRBJ1-5, with 7 bases identical to TRBD1. The germline CDR1 and CDR2 sequences are MNHNS and SASEGT. The V gene end was trimmed by 7 bases and the J gene end by 1 base; junction bases not matched to a gene: 4. The CDR3 length is 14 residues. This chain's CDR3 is CASTPGQSNQPQHF. CDR3 nucleotide sequence: TGTGCCAGCACCCCGGGACAGAGCAATCAGCCCCAGCATTTT.

The chain combines TRBV5-4 with TRBJ1-4, with TRBD1 identical over 7 bases. The CDR3 extends over 15 amino acids. The V segment lost 5 bases and the J segment 0 bases; nucleotides outside the gene matches: 4. Germline-derived CDR1 and CDR2 are SGHNT and YYREEE (reference sequence). The CDR3 DNA reads TGTGCCAGCAGTATTCAGGGGGCAACTAATGAAAAACTGTTTTTT. This gives the protein CASSIQGATNEKLFF.

V usage is TRBV19 and J usage is TRBJ1-3; D gene ambiguous. The germline V gene encodes CDR1 LNHDA and CDR2 SQIVND (reference sequence). Trimming removed 8 bases at V and 0 bases at J, with 8 bases between. The length of the CDR3 is 13 residues. Written as DNA, the CDR3 is TGTGCCAGTCAAGTGGACTCTGGAAACACCATATATTTT. Its protein is CASQVDSGNTIYF. The full variable domain, completed using reference TRBV19 and TRBJ1-3, is DGGITQSPKYLFRKEGQNVTLSCEQNLNHDAMYWYRQDPGQGLRLIYYSQIVNDFQKGDIAEGYSVSREKKESFPLTVTSAQKNPTAFYLCASQVDSGNTIYFGEGSWLTVV.

This chain uses TRBV11-3 with TRBJ2-1; 10 positions agree with TRBD2. V shed 4 bases, J shed 3 bases, and the junction held 3 bases outside the gene matches. Germline loops: CDR1 SGHNT, CDR2 YENEEA. The CDR3 totals 15 residues. In nucleotides, the CDR3 is TGTGCCAGCAGCTCCCAGCGGGGGGGCTACAATGAGCAGTTCTTC. Amino acids: CASSSQRGGYNEQFF.

The V gene is TRBV11-3, the J gene TRBJ2-1, with a tentative D call TRBD1 (6 bases). V lost 1 base and J 4 bases, leaving 11 bases between the germline ends. The CDR3 is made up of 15 amino acids. Germline CDR1 SGHNT, CDR2 YENEEA. CDR3 nucleotide sequence: TGTGCCAGCAGCTTAGGCGGACAGAGTTACAATGAGCAGTTCTTC. Protein: CASSLGGQSYNEQFF.

The chain is built from TRBV1 and TRBJ2-6; the table's TRBD2 call for D was not verified on the DNA. TRBV1 is termed a pseudogene. This CDR3 has 17 amino acids. CDR3 bases: TGCACCAGCAGGGTGAGGCGTTTACAAAGTCGGGCCAACGTCCTGACTTTC. Its translation is CTSRVRRLQSRANVLTF.

The sample holds a few counts of this clone. This chain connects TRBV30 to TRBJ1-3; no clear D. This CDR3 has 14 residues. The germline CDR1 and CDR2 sequences are GTSNPN and SVGIG (reference sequence). Trimming pared 5 bases from V and 0 bases from J, leaving 11 bases between. CDR3 amino acids: CAWDHRHSGNTIYF. CDR3 nucleotide sequence: TGTGCCTGGGATCATCGCCACTCTGGAAACACCATATATTTT.

V is TRBV19 and J is TRBJ1-3; D unresolved. Germline-derived CDR1 and CDR2 are LNHDA and SQIVND (reference sequence). This CDR3 has 14 amino acids. V gave up 3 bases and J gave up 0 bases, with 6 bases separating them. The CDR3 protein is CASSMTSSGNTIYF. CDR3 nucleotide sequence: TGTGCCAGTAGTATGACGAGCTCTGGAAACACCATATATTTT. The full variable domain, rest sourced from reference TRBV19 and TRBJ1-3, is DGGITQSPKYLFRKEGQNVTLSCEQNLNHDAMYWYRQDPGQGLRLIYYSQIVNDFQKGDIAEGYSVSREKKESFPLTVTSAQKNPTAFYLCASSMTSSGNTIYFGEGSWLTVV.

The chain has TRBV5-1 and TRBJ1-1; D gene uncertain. This CDR3 is built from 14 residues. CDR1 and CDR2 from the germline V gene are SGHRS and YFSETQ. V was cut by 0 bases and J by 0 bases, with 6 bases left in between. CDR3 DNA sequence: TGCGCCAGCAGCTTGGAACAGATGAACACTGAAGCTTTCTTT. It yields the protein CASSLEQMNTEAFF.

In its sample, this clone was seen a few times. The rearrangement uses TRBV29-1 and TRBJ1-2, with D perhaps TRBD1 (5 bases). Looked up from germline, CDR1 is SQVTM and CDR2 is ANQGSEA. The CDR3 is 13 amino acids. V was shortened by 8 bases and J by 5 bases, with 18 bases between the two germline ends. CDR3 nucleotides: TGCAGCTTTAGCGACAGTCTGGGGTATGGCTACACCTTC. Its translation is CSFSDSLGYGYTF.

The rearrangement links TRBV5-5 to TRBJ2-1, with 7 bases lining up with TRBD1. Germline assignment: CDR1 SGHKS and CDR2 YYEKEE (reference sequence). V lost 3 bases and J lost 1; bases outside the gene matches: 4. CDR3 length: 15 residues. CDR3 sequence: CASSYGGQSYNEQFF. Written as DNA, the CDR3 is TGTGCCAGCAGCTATGGGGGACAGTCCTACAATGAGCAGTTCTTC.

The chain joins TRBV11-2 to TRBJ2-3; D remains unclear. The germline gives CDR1 SGHAT, CDR2 FQNNGV. This CDR3 region has 14 residues. The V and J ends lost 1 base and 6 bases respectively, with 11 bases between them. CDR3 sequence reads: CASSLVVPGDTQYF. The CDR3 nucleotides are TGTGCCAGCAGCTTAGTTGTCCCCGGGGATACGCAGTATTTT. Together with reference TRBV11-2 and TRBJ2-3, the CDR3 gives the full variable domain: EAGVAQSPRYKIIEKRQSVAFWCNPISGHATLYWYQQILGQGPKLLIQFQNNGVVDDSQLPKDRFSAERLKGVDSTLKIQPAKLEDSAVYLCASSLVVPGDTQYFGPGTRLTVL.